These 22 T cell receptor beta chains were sequenced from one sample in a study of CD8 T cells in ankylosing spondylitis (dated by TCRdb to 2017 to 2019). The library was built by means of 5' RACE. The sequencer was an Illumina HiSeq 2500. TCRdb reprocessed the public reads (quality trimming at Q25 with fastp, clone calling with MiXCR) and kept in-frame beta chains. Each CDR3 protein gets just one entry, which takes the most common genes and DNA from the rows behind it. This sample has about 400,000 distinct CDR3 sequences in its table, and 20% of those were observed once. The top ten hold roughly 14% of the sample. What was sequenced was blood, either unsorted or a sorted T cell fraction (not recorded which). The source of these receptors is a male donor with ankylosing spondylitis or in good health (not recorded which).

In its sample, this clonotype was seen a few times. V usage is TRBV4-1 and J usage is TRBJ2-2, with 10 bases identical to TRBD1. This CDR3 is built from 16 residues. The germline CDR1 and CDR2 sequences are MGHRA and YSYEKL. Unmatched junction bases numbered 10, after V lost 7 bases and J lost 5 bases. CDR3 in amino acids: CASTTRDRGGTGELFF. CDR3 DNA sequence: TGCGCCAGCACCACCCGGGACAGGGGAGGGACCGGGGAGCTGTTTTTT.

This clonotype was observed a few times. The J gene is TRBJ2-5, the V gene TRBV29-1, with 13 bases lining up with TRBD2. The CDR3 totals 16 residues. Germline V CDR1 and CDR2: SQVTM, ANQGSEA. Trimming at V came to 4 bases and at J to 2 bases, leaving 7 bases not matched to a gene. CDR3 sequence (DNA): TGCAGCGTTGGGGGATGGACTAGCGGGGGACAAGAGACCCAGTACTTC. The encoded protein is CSVGGWTSGGQETQYF.

This clonotype was found a few times. The chain is built from TRBV6-1 and TRBJ2-7, with D possibly called TRBD1 or TRBD2 (5 bases each). Germline V lookup: CDR1 MNHNS, CDR2 SASEGT. CDR3 length: 15 amino acids. The V end lost 2 bases, the J end lost 6 bases, and 17 bases lay between the germline ends. Here the CDR3 DNA reads TGTGCCAGCAGTGAACTCGAGGGGTTGAAGTTCGAGCAGTACTTC. It translates to CASSELEGLKFEQYF.

This clonotype has only a few counts. This chain joins TRBV12-3 or TRBV12-4 and TRBJ1-5; a possible D gene is TRBD1 (5 bases). The CDR3 loop spans 16 amino acids. V was clipped by 5 bases and J by 7 bases, with 21 bases between them. The CDR3 region has the DNA TGTGCCAGCAGTCCAACAACGGCGGGGGGTGGGCAGCCCCAGCATTTT. Translated: CASSPTTAGGGQPQHF.

The chain is built from TRBV11-2 and TRBJ2-1, with 9 bases matching TRBD2. In germline, CDR1 is SGHAT, CDR2 FQNNGV. The CDR3 has 14 amino acids. V dropped 5 bases and J dropped 7; count of bases not matched to a gene: 6. The CDR3 DNA is TGTGCCAGCAGCGTGGGACTAGCAGAGAATGAGCAGTTCTTC. Translated, it gives CASSVGLAENEQFF.

This clonotype has more than one count but fewer than ten. CDR3 in DNA: TGCAGTGCTAGGGTTGGAGAGGCCAAAAACATTCAGTACTTC. Translation gives CSARVGEAKNIQYF. The J gene is TRBJ2-4, the V gene TRBV20-1; D ambiguous. The germline gives CDR1 DFQATT, CDR2 SNEGSKA (reference sequence). V lost 3 bases and J lost 1, with 10 bases in between. The CDR3 extends over 14 amino acids.

This rearrangement joins TRBV12-3 or TRBV12-4 to TRBJ2-1; D gene ambiguous. CDR3 length equals 14 residues. V was trimmed by 3 bases and J by 5 bases, leaving 11 bases between them. DNA for the CDR3: TGTGCCAGCAGTTTCGGCGCGGTCAACAATGAGCAGTTCTTC. Its protein product is CASSFGAVNNEQFF.

This clonotype came up a few times. The rearrangement links TRBV4-1 to TRBJ2-7, with D unresolved. With 0 bases removed from V and 1 base from J, the gap between germline ends came to 16 bases. Germline V CDR1 and CDR2: MGHRA, YSYEKL. The CDR3 contains 17 residues. The CDR3 loop is CASSQDQVRQTSYEQYF. The CDR3 DNA is TGCGCCAGCAGCCAAGATCAAGTCCGTCAGACGTCCTACGAGCAGTACTTC.

This chain uses TRBV12-3 or TRBV12-4 with TRBJ2-5, with D possibly matching TRBD1 (5 bases). V lost 3 bases and J lost 2, with 10 bases in between. The CDR3 spans 14 residues. The CDR3 nucleotides read TGTGCCAGCAGTTTCCTTGCAGGGCAAGAGACCCAGTACTTC. This sequence encodes CASSFLAGQETQYF.

This clonotype has just a few counts. This chain connects TRBV6-6 to TRBJ2-7; D is possibly TRBD1 or TRBD2 (5 bases each). Germline CDR1 and CDR2: MNHNY and SVGAGI (reference sequence). The CDR3 sequence is 13 residues long. V lost 7 bases, J lost 7 bases, and 17 bases lay in between. The CDR3 DNA reads TGTGCCAGCACTCCTGCTTGGGACCTGGAGCAGTACTTC. Its protein is CASTPAWDLEQYF.

This clonotype has more than one count but fewer than ten. The germline gene is not matched at one end of the junction; a read error may be the cause. The gene calls are TRBV12-3 or TRBV12-4 and TRBJ2-5, with D maybe TRBD1 (6 bases). The CDR3 has 14 residues. CDR3 coding DNA: TGTGCCAGCACCGCGGACAGCAGTCAAGAGACCCAGTGCTTC. Its protein product is CASTADSSQETQCF.

The gene calls are TRBV5-6 and TRBJ2-4, with D perhaps given as TRBD1 or TRBD2 (5 bases each). The CDR3 has 13 residues. Trimming cost V 2 bases and J 9 bases, with 12 bases left between them. Germline V gene data show CDR1 as SGHDT and CDR2 as YYEEEE. The CDR3, as DNA: TGTGCCAGCAGCTTTGGGGGAAAAGGCATTCAGTACTTC. Amino acid sequence: CASSFGGKGIQYF.

There are a few counts of this clonotype. The chain combines TRBV6-1 with TRBJ2-5; TRBD2 is a possible D gene (5 bases). Trimming left V 3 bases short and J 0 bases short, with 11 bases between. CDR3 size: 15 residues. Per germline, CDR1 MNHNS and CDR2 SASEGT. In DNA form, the CDR3 reads TGTGCCAGCAGTGAGGCCCCCGGGGACCAAGAGACCCAGTACTTC. Translation: CASSEAPGDQETQYF.

This clonotype has more than one count but fewer than ten. The CDR3 DNA sequence: TGTGCCAGCAGCGTACATCGTGAGGCCGGGGCGTCTAACTATGGCTACACCTTC. Its protein product is CASSVHREAGASNYGYTF. The chain carries TRBV9 and TRBJ1-2; maybe TRBD1 (5 bases). The CDR3 covers 18 residues. Between the trimmed V and J ends, which lost 1 base and 0 bases, there was a span of 19 bases. Germline lookup yields CDR1 SGDLS and CDR2 YYNGEE.

This clonotype was seen only a few times. The gene calls are TRBV27 and TRBJ2-2, with D unresolved. The V end lost 6 bases, the J end lost 0 bases, and 14 bases lay between the germline ends. There are 16 residues in the CDR3. CDR1 and CDR2 (germline): MNHEY, SMNVEV (reference sequence). The CDR3, as DNA: TGTGCCAGCAGCCTTCTGTTTGGGGCGAACACCGGGGAGCTGTTTTTT. This translates into CASSLLFGANTGELFF.

This clonotype was detected a few times. This chain connects TRBV25-1 to TRBJ2-7; TRBD2 might be the D (5 bases). V lost 3 bases to trimming and J lost 3 bases, with 15 bases between them. Germline values: CDR1 MGHDK, CDR2 SYGVNS. The CDR3 is made up of 15 amino acids. The CDR3 DNA sequence: TGTGCCAGCAGTGAGGGTCCGGTGGGAGTCTACGAGCAGTACTTC. It yields the protein CASSEGPVGVYEQYF.

In nucleotides, the CDR3 is TGTGCCAGCAGTCCGGACAGGATCGACACTGAAGCTTTCTTT. This encodes CASSPDRIDTEAFF. The chain uses TRBV6-1 and TRBJ1-1; 7 nucleotides align to TRBD1. This CDR3 is built from 14 residues. Germline-derived CDR1 and CDR2 are MNHNS and SASEGT. J gave up 3 bases and V 5 bases, and 6 bases lay outside the gene matches.

This clonotype was seen more than once but under ten times. The chain recombines TRBV6-4 with TRBJ1-1; D gene unclear. Germline CDR1 is MRHNA and CDR2 is SNTAGT. CDR3 size: 13 residues. V was cut by 0 bases and J by 4 bases, with 6 bases left in between. In DNA, the CDR3 is TGTGCCAGCAGTGACTCGACCGGCACTGAAGCTTTCTTT. It specifies CASSDSTGTEAFF.

Turning to this clonotype: A read error may account for a junction end that differs from germline. The gene calls are TRBV9 and TRBJ1-3; no clear D gene. CDR1 is SGDLS, CDR2 YYNGEE, per germline. CDR3 length: 14 amino acids. The CDR3 bases are TGTGCCAGCAGCGTAGGGGATTCTGGAAACACCACATATTTT. Protein product: CASSVGDSGNTTYF.

On this clonotype itself: This is likely a read error, given that the CDR3 carries no conserved phenylalanine or tryptophan at its end. The V call is TRBV7-9, the J call TRBJ2-3; D gene unclear. The CDR3 loop spans 15 amino acids. Per the germline V gene, CDR1 is SEHNR and CDR2 is FQNEAQ (reference sequence). Trimming cost V 5 bases and J 3 bases, with 15 bases left between them. CDR3 sequence: CASSPSGSPTDTQYY. CDR3 bases: TGTGCCAGCAGCCCCTCTGGGTCCCCGACAGATACGCAGTATTAT.

A few counts support this clonotype. V and J are TRBV27 and TRBJ1-4; D may be TRBD1 (5 bases). CDR1 and CDR2 from the germline V gene are MNHEY and SMNVEV (reference sequence). The CDR3 contains 14 residues. V was trimmed by 8 bases and J by 4 bases, leaving 14 bases between them. The CDR3 bases are TGTGCCAGCGGCCGGGACCGAGATAATGAAAAACTGTTTTTT. It encodes CASGRDRDNEKLFF.

About this clonotype itself: The germline gene is not matched at one end of the junction; a read error may be the cause. V usage is TRBV2 and J usage is TRBJ2-2, with 7 bases aligning to TRBD1. CDR1 is SNHLY, CDR2 FYNNEI, per germline. The CDR3 covers 16 residues. CDR3 nucleotide sequence: TGTGCCGGCAGTGAATTTGGGACAGAAAACACCGGGGAGCTGTTTTTT. Its protein is CAGSEFGTENTGELFF. Using reference TRBV2 and TRBJ2-2 for the parts outside the CDR3, the full variable domain is EPEVTQTPSHQVTQMGQEVILRCVPISNHLYFYWYRQILGQKVEFLVSFYNNEISEKSEIFDDQFSVERPDGSNFTLKIRSTKLEDSAMYFCAGSEFGTENTGELFFGEGSRLTVL.